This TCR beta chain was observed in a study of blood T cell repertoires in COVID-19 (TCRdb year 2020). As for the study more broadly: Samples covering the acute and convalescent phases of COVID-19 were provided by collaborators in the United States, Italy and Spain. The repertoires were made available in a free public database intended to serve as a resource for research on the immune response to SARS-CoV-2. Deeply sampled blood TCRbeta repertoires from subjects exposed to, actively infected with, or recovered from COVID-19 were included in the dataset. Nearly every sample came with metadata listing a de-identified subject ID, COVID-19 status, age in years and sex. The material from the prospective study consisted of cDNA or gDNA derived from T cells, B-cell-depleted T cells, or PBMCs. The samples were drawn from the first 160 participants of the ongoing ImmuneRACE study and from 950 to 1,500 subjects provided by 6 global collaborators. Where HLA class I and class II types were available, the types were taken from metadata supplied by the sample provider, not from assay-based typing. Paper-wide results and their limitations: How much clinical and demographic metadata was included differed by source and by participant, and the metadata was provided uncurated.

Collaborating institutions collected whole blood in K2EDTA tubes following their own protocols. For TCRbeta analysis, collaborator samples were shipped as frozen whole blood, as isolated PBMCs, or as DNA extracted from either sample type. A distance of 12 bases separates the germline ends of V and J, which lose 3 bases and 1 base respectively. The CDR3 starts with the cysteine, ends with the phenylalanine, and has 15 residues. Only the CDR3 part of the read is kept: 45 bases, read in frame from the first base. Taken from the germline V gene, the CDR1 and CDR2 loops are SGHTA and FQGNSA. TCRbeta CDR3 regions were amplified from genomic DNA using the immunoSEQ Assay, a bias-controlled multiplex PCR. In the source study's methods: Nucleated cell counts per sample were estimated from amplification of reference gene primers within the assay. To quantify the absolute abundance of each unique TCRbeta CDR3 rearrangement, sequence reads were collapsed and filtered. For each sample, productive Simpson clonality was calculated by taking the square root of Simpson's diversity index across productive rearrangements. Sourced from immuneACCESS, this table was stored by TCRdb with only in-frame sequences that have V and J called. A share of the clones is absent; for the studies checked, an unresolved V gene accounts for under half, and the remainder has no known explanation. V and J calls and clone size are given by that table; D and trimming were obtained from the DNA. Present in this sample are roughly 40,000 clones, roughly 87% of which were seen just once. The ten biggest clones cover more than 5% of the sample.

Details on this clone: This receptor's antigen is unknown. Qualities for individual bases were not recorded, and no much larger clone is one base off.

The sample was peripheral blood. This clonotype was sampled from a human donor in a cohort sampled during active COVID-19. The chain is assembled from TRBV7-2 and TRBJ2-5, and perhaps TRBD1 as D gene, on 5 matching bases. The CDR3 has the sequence CASSLMTVPQETQYF. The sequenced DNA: TGTGCCAGCAGCTTGATGACAGTTCCCCAAGAGACCCAGTACTTC.